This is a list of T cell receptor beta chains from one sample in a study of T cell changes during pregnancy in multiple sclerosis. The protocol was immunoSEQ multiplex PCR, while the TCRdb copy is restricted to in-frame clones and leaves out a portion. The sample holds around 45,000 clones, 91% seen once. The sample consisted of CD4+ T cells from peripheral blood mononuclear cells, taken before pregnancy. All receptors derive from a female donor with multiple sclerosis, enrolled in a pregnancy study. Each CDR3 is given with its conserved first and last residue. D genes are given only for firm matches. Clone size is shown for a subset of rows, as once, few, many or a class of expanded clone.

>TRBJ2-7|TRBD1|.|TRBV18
TGTGCCAGCTCACGGGGACAGCCCGAGGAGCAGTACTTC
CASSRGQPEEQYF
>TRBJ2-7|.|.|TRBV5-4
TGTGCCAGCAGCTTGAGGCCAGGCGACTACGAGCAGTACTTC
CASSLRPGDYEQYF
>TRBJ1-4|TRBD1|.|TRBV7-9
TGTGCCAGCAGCTTACTCCTCGACAGGGCCTTTGAAAAACTGTTTTTT
CASSLLLDRAFEKLFF
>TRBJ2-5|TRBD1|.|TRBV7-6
TGTGCCAGCAGCCTCCCGGTTGGGGACAGGGAAGAGACCCAGTACTTC
CASSLPVGDREETQYF
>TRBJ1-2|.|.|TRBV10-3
TGTGCCACCGCCGCCACAGGTAGCTATGGCTACACCTTC
CATAATGSYGYTF
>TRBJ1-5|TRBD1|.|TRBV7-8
TGTGCCAGCAGCTCACCGGGACAGTTTAATCAGCCCCAGCATTTT
CASSSPGQFNQPQHF
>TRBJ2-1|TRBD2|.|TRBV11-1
TGTGCCAGCAGCTTAGGGACTAGCGGGAACAATGAGCAGTTCTTC
CASSLGTSGNNEQFF
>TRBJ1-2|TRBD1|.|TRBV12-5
TGTGCTAGTGGTCAGACAGGGATCTATGGCTACACCTTC
CASGQTGIYGYTF
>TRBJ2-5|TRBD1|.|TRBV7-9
TGTGCCAGCACCCTCTCAGGGGGCCAAGAGACCCAGTACTTC
CASTLSGGQETQYF
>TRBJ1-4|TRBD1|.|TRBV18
TGTGCCAGCTCACGTATCCCCAGGGGGACTAATGAAAAACTGTTTTTT
CASSRIPRGTNEKLFF
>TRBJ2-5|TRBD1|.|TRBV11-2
TGTGCCAGCAGTCAAGGGGACAGGGTCCAAGAGACCCAGTACTTC
CASSQGDRVQETQYF
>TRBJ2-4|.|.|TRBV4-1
TGCGCCAGCAGCCAAGGCAGAGGGGGAGCCAAAAACATTCAGTACTTC
CASSQGRGGAKNIQYF
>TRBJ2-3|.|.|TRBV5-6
TGTGCCAGCAGCTTGCTCGGGGATACGCAGTATTTT
CASSLLGDTQYF
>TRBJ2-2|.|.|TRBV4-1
TGCGCCAGCAGCCAGGAGCCTTTTTTTAACACCGGGGAGCTGTTTTTT
CASSQEPFFNTGELFF
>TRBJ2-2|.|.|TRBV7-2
TGTGCCAGCAGCTTAGTCCTTCTAAACACCGGGGAGCTGTTTTTT
CASSLVLLNTGELFF
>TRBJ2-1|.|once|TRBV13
TGTGCCAGCAGCTTAGTGACTCCCCTACGGCCCTCTAATTCCTCCAATGAGCAGTTCTTC
CASSLVTPLRPSNSSNEQFF
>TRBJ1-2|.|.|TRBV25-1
TGTGCCAGCAGTGAACCCCGGGGAGGGCGCAATTTCAACTATGGCTACACCTTC
CASSEPRGGRNFNYGYTF
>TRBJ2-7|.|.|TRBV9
TGTGCCAGCAGCGTAGAGGCGGGGCTTACCTACGAGCAGTACTTC
CASSVEAGLTYEQYF
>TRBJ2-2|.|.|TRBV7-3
TGTGCCAGCAGCCGACGTGAGGTGAACACCGGGGAGCTGTTTTTT
CASSRREVNTGELFF
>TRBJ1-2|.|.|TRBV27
TGTGCCAGCAAAGCAGGGGTCCCTTATGGCTACACCTTC
CASKAGVPYGYTF
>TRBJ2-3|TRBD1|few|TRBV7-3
TGTGCCAGCAGCTGGTACAGGGGCGCGGCAGATACGCAGTATTTT
CASSWYRGAADTQYF
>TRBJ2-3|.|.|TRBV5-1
TGCGCCAGCAGCCTACCTAGCACAGATACGCAGTATTTT
CASSLPSTDTQYF
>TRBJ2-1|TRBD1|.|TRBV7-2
TGTGCCAGCAGCTTAGTCGGGACAGGGGGTGTTGATGAGCAGTTCTTC
CASSLVGTGGVDEQFF
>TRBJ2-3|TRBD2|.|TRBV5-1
TGCGCCAGCAGCCTAACTAGCGGGGGGGCAGATACGCAGTATTTT
CASSLTSGGADTQYF
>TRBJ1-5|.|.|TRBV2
TGTGCCAGCAGTGAAGAACTCCGCGGGATCAATCAGCCCCAGCATTTT
CASSEELRGINQPQHF
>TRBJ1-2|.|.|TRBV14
TGTGCCAGCAGCCAAGACGGGGACGTGCGGGGGCAGGTTGGCTACACCTTC
CASSQDGDVRGQVGYTF
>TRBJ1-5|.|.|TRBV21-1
TGTGCCAACATATCGGACAGGGAGGTTTGGAATGGCAATCAGCCCCAGCATTTT
CANISDREVWNGNQPQHF
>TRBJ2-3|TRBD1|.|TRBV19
TGTGCCAGTAGTGGAGCCCAGGGGGCGCCTCACACAGATACGCAGTATTTT
CASSGAQGAPHTDTQYF
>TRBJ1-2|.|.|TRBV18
TGTGCCAGCTCACCAGGTACGCCACGGGACTATGGCTACACCTTC
CASSPGTPRDYGYTF